The next 10 T cell receptor beta chains were all read from a single sample in a study of regulatory T cells in long-lasting Graves disease. Time point of the sample: newly diagnosed GD, antithyroid drugs for less than 3 months. The TCR library was made from RNA that had been extracted from PBMCs in TRIzol. Construction of the TCR beta libraries employed iRepertoire HTBI primers in conjunction with Arm-PCR of CDR3 regions. TCRdb independently ran MiXCR on the multiplex PCR reads; one entry per CDR3 protein. Found here are over 200,000 distinct CDR3 sequences, 18% of them singletons; the top ten hold 14%. In addition, the sample was reused for a study of T cells in Graves' hyperthyroidism and ophthalmopathy.

Specimen: peripheral blood mononuclear cells (PBMCs), collected at new diagnosis, from a patient treated with antithyroid drugs. The receptors were gathered from a woman aged 25 to 39 with Graves disease.

This clonotype has ten or more counts. The V call is TRBV4-1, the J call TRBJ1-2; D is unclear. This CDR3 has 14 residues. V gave up 0 bases and J gave up 8 bases, with 13 bases separating them. Germline lookup yields CDR1 MGHRA and CDR2 YSYEKL. The CDR3 DNA sequence: TGCGCCAGCAGCCAAGATTTGGCGAGGGTAGGCTACACCTTC. This sequence encodes CASSQDLARVGYTF.

There are many counts of this clonotype. V is TRBV12-3 or TRBV12-4 and J is TRBJ1-3; no definite D call. CDR3 size: 17 residues. Between the trimmed V and J ends, which lost 3 bases and 0 bases, there was a span of 15 bases. As DNA, the CDR3 is TGTGCCAGCAGTTTTTTGGGATTTGACCGCTCTGGAAACACCATATATTTT. Its translation is CASSFLGFDRSGNTIYF.

The chain is built from TRBV19 and TRBJ1-1; the match to TRBD1 covers 10 bases. The CDR3 extends over 17 amino acids. CDR1 LNHDA and CDR2 SQIVND come from the germline V gene (reference sequence). With V trimmed by 5 bases and J by 3 bases, 12 bases remained unmatched. The CDR3 coding sequence is TGTGCCAGTAGTCGGTCGTCCGGGGACAGGGGCGACACTGAAGCTTTCTTT. It yields the protein CASSRSSGDRGDTEAFF.

This clonotype showed up many times. The rearrangement joins TRBV15 to TRBJ2-1, with TRBD2 matching over 14 bases. The V segment lost 7 bases and the J segment 9 bases; nucleotides outside the gene matches: 8. The CDR3 has 15 amino acids. Germline CDR1 LNHNV, CDR2 YYDKDF (reference sequence). Here the CDR3 DNA reads TGTGCCACCAATTCGACTAGCGGGGGGGCTGTTGAGCAGTTCTTC. Its translation: CATNSTSGGAVEQFF. The whole variable domain, filled in from reference TRBV15 and TRBJ2-1, reads DAMVIQNPRYQVTQFGKPVTLSCSQTLNHNVMYWYQQKSSQAPKLLFHYYDKDFNNEADTPDNFQSRRPNTSFCFLDIRSPGLGDTAMYLCATNSTSGGAVEQFFGPGTRLTVL.

This clonotype showed up many times. The V and J genes are TRBV18 and TRBJ1-2, with 7 bases that match TRBD1. The CDR3 has 15 amino acids. J lost 6 bases, V lost 6 bases, and 13 bases had no gene match. Looked up from germline, CDR1 is KGHSH and CDR2 is LQKENI. DNA of the CDR3: TGTGCCAGCTCTTCCGGGACAGCCAACGTAAATGGCTACACCTTC. This gives the protein CASSSGTANVNGYTF. Variable domain in full (rest from reference TRBV18 and TRBJ1-2): NAGVMQNPRHLVRRRGQEARLRCSPMKGHSHVYWYRQLPEEGLKFMVYLQKENIIDESGMPKERFSAEFPKEGPSILRIQQVVRGDSAAYFCASSSGTANVNGYTFGSGTRLTVV.

In its sample, this clonotype was seen a few times. The rearrangement uses TRBV19 and TRBJ1-3, with 8 nucleotides matching TRBD1. There are 13 residues in the CDR3. V trimming: 11 bases; J trimming: 8 bases; junction bases outside the gene matches: 11. The germline CDR1 and CDR2 sequences are LNHDA and SQIVND (reference sequence). CDR3 amino acids: CAAARTGRDTIYF. Here the CDR3 DNA reads TGTGCCGCCGCTCGGACAGGGAGAGACACCATATATTTT.

This clonotype was counted ten times or more. The chain joins TRBV11-3 to TRBJ2-5; D unclear. This CDR3 has 12 amino acids. CDR1 and CDR2 from the germline V gene are SGHNT and YENEEA. Trimming took 0 bases from V and 7 from J, leaving 6 bases between them. CDR3 protein: CASSLDRTTQYF. The DNA of the CDR3 is TGTGCCAGCAGCTTAGACAGGACGACCCAGTACTTC.

This clonotype came up many times. This chain connects TRBV28 to TRBJ1-1; no reliable D call. Trimming cost V 10 bases and J 0 bases, with 6 bases left between them. Per the germline V gene, CDR1 is MDHEN and CDR2 is SYDVKM. CDR3 length equals 11 residues. The CDR3: CATKLNTEAFF. In DNA form, the CDR3 reads TGTGCCACCAAACTGAACACTGAAGCTTTCTTT.

On this clonotype: A single base separates this from a much larger clone, so it may be a read error. This chain connects TRBV20-1 to TRBJ1-2; maybe TRBD1 (5 bases). From germline, CDR1 is DFQATT and CDR2 SNEGSKA (reference sequence). CDR3 length: 14 amino acids. DNA of the CDR3: TGCAGTGCTAGAGACCCGACAGACGCCTATAGCTACACCTTC. Protein: CSARDPTDAYSYTF.

There are many counts of this clonotype. The rearrangement links TRBV20-1 to TRBJ1-1; a weak D match, TRBD1 (6 bases). Germline V gene data show CDR1 as DFQATT and CDR2 as SNEGSKA (reference sequence). The CDR3 extends over 15 amino acids. V lost 0 bases and J 6 bases, leaving 17 bases between the germline ends. CDR3 in amino acids: CSARDAGANSPEAFF. The CDR3 DNA reads TGCAGTGCTAGAGATGCGGGGGCCAACTCCCCTGAAGCTTTCTTT.